Sequencing of this T cell receptor (beta chain) was carried out in a study of blood T cells in healthy people across ages. The germline gives CDR1 SGHRS, CDR2 YFSETQ. The CDR3 sequence is 16 residues long. Every sample yielded at least 6.5 million isolated PBMCs. Then a second PCR, running about 7 to 11 cycles, was carried out with a sample-barcoded 5' primer and a J-beta primer mix. Tagging of each cDNA molecule was performed by a template-switch adaptor with 12 random nucleotides. Using its own MiXCR run on the 5' RACE reads, TCRdb lists one record per CDR3 protein. The repertoire has over 600,000 distinct CDR3 sequences, more than 35% of them found once; the top ten carry around a sixth. This clonotype was seen many times. Its antigen is still unknown. A junction boundary mismatches the germline segment, possibly from a read error. Findings of the study overall: Unsorted PBMCs ruled out conclusive naive versus antigen-experienced comparison.

The sequencing input was blood. The chain is built from TRBV5-1 and TRBJ2-3; 12 nucleotides line up with TRBD2. The clonotype was recovered from a man older than 75 in good health. The CDR3 region is CASSSGTSGSTDTQYF. CDR3 DNA: TGTGCCAGCAGCTCCGGGACTAGCGGGAGCACAGATACGCAGTATTTT.